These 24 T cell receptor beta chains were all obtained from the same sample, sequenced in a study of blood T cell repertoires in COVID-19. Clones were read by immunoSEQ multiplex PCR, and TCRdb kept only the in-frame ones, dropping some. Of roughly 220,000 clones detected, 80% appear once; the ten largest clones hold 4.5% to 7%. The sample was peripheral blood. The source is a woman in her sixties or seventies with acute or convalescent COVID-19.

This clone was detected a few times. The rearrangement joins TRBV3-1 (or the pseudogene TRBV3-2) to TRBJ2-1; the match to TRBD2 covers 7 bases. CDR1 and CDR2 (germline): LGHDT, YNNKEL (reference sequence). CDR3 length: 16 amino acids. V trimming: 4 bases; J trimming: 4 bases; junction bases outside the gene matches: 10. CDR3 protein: CASSPLGSGLYNEQFF. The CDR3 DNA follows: TGTGCCAGCAGCCCCCTCGGTAGCGGGCTTTACAATGAGCAGTTCTTC.

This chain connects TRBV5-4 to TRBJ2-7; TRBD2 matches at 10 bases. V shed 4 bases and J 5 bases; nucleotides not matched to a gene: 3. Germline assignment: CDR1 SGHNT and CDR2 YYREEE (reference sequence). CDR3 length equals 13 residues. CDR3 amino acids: CASSVTSGDEQYF. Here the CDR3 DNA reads TGTGCCAGCAGCGTTACTAGCGGGGACGAGCAGTACTTC.

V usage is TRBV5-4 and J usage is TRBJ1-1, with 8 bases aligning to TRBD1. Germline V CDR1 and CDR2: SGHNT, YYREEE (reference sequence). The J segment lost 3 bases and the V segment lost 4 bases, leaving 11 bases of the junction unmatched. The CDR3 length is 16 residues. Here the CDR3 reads CASSPRTGRVYTEAFF. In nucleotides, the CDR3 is TGTGCCAGCAGCCCAAGGACAGGGAGGGTTTACACTGAAGCTTTCTTT.

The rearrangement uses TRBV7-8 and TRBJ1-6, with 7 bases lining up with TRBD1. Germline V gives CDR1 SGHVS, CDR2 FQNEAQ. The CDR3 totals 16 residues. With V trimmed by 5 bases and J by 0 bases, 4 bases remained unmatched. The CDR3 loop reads CASSRRDSSYNSPLHF. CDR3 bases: TGTGCCAGCAGCCGTCGGGACAGCTCCTATAATTCACCCCTCCACTTT.

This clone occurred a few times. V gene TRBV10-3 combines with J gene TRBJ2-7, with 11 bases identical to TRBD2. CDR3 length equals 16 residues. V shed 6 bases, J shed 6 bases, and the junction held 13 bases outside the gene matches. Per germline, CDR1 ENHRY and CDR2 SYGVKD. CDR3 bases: TGTGCCATCAGACGAAGGCTAGCGGGAGGTCCCTCCGAGCAGTACTTC. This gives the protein CAIRRRLAGGPSEQYF.

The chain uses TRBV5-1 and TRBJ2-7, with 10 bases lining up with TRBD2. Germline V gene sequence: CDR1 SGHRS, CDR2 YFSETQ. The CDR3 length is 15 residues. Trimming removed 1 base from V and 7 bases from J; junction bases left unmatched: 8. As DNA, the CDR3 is TGCGCCAGCAGCTTGTACAGCGGGAGGGCCGGTGAGCAGTACTTC. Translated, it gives CASSLYSGRAGEQYF.

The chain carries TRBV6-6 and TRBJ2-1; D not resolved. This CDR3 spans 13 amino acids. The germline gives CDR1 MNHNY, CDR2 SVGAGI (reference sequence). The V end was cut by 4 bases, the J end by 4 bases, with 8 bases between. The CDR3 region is CASSSQLYNEQFF. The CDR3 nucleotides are TGTGCCAGCAGTTCACAGTTATACAATGAGCAGTTCTTC.

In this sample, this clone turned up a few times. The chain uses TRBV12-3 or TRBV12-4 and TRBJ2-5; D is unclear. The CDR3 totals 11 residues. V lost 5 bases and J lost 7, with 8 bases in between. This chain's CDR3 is CASSGGGTQYF. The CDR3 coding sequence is TGTGCCAGCAGTGGTGGCGGGACCCAGTACTTC.

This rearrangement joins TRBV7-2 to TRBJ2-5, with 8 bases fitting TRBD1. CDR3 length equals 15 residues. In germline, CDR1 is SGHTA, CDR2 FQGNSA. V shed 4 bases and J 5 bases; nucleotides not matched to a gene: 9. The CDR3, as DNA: TGTGCCAGCAGCTCCGGACAGGGCGAAGTCGAGACCCAGTACTTC. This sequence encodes CASSSGQGEVETQYF.

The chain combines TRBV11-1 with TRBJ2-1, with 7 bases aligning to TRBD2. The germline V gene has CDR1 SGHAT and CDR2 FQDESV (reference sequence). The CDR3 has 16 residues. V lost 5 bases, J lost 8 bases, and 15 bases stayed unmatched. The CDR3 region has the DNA TGTGCCAGCAGCCTACTTAGCGGGCAAATCGGCGATGAGCAGTTCTTC. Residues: CASSLLSGQIGDEQFF. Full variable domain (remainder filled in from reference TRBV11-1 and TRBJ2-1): EAEVAQSPRYKITEKSQAVAFWCDPISGHATLYWYRQILGQGPELLVQFQDESVVDDSQLPKDRFSAERLKGVDSTLKIQPAELGDSAMYLCASSLLSGQIGDEQFFGPGTRLTVL.

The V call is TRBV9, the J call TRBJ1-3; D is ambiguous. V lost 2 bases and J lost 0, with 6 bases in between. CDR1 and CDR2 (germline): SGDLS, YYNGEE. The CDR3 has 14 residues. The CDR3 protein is CASSVSLSGNTIYF. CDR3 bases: TGTGCCAGCAGCGTTAGTCTCTCTGGAAACACCATATATTTT. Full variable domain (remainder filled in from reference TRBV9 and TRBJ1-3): DSGVTQTPKHLITATGQRVTLRCSPRSGDLSVYWYQQSLDQGLQFLIQYYNGEERAKGNILERFSAQQFPDLHSELNLSSLELGDSALYFCASSVSLSGNTIYFGEGSWLTVV.

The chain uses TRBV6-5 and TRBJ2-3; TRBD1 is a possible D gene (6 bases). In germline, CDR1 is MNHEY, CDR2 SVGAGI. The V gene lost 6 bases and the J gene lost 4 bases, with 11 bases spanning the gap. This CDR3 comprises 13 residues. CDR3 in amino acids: CASRIQGADTQYF. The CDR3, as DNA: TGTGCCAGCAGGATACAGGGAGCAGATACGCAGTATTTT.

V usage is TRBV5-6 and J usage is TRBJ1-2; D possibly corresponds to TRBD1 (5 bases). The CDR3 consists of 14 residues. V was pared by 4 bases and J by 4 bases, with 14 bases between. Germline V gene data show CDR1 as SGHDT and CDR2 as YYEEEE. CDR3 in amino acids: CASSPPDRPYGYTF. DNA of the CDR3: TGTGCCAGCAGCCCCCCCGACAGACCCTATGGCTACACCTTC.

The CDR3 protein is CASSLSGGNTEAFF. CDR3 bases: TGTGCCAGCAGCTTATCAGGGGGTAACACTGAAGCTTTCTTT. The chain uses TRBV7-2 and TRBJ1-1, with TRBD1 matching 7 bases. J lost 2 bases, V lost 2 bases, and 2 bases had no gene match. CDR3 size: 14 residues. Germline V gives CDR1 SGHTA, CDR2 FQGNSA. The full variable domain, its missing parts supplied by reference TRBV7-2 and TRBJ1-1, is GAGVSQSPSNKVTEKGKDVELRCDPISGHTALYWYRQSLGQGLEFLIYFQGNSAPDKSGLPSDRFSAERTGGSVSTLTIQRTQQEDSAVYLCASSLSGGNTEAFFGQGTRLTVV.

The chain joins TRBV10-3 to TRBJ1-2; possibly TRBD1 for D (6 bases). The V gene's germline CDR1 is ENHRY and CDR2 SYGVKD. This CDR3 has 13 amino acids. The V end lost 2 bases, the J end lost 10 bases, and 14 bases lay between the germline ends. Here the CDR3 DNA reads TGTGCCATCAGTGAGGGGGGCCTTTTGGACTACACCTTC. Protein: CAISEGGLLDYTF.

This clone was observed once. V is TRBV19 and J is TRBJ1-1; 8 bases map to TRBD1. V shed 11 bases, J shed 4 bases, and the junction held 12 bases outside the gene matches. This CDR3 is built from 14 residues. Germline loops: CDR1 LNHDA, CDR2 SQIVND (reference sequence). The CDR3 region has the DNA TGTGCCGCAGCCGGGACAGGTCTATCCACTGAAGCTTTCTTT. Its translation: CAAAGTGLSTEAFF.

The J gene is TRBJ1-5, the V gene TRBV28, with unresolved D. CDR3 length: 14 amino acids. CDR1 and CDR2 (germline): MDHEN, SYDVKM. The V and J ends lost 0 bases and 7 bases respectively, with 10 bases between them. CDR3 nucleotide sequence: TGTGCCAGCAGTTTATGGTCAGGCAGCCAGCCCCAGCATTTT. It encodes CASSLWSGSQPQHF.

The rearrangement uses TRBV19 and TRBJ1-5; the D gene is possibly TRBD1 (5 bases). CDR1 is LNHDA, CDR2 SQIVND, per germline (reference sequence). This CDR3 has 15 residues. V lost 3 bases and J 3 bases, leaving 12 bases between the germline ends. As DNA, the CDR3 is TGTGCCAGTAGTATGCGTGGCAGGGACAATCAGCCCCAGCATTTT. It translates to CASSMRGRDNQPQHF. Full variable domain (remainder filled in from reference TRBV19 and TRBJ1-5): DGGITQSPKYLFRKEGQNVTLSCEQNLNHDAMYWYRQDPGQGLRLIYYSQIVNDFQKGDIAEGYSVSREKKESFPLTVTSAQKNPTAFYLCASSMRGRDNQPQHFGDGTRLSIL.

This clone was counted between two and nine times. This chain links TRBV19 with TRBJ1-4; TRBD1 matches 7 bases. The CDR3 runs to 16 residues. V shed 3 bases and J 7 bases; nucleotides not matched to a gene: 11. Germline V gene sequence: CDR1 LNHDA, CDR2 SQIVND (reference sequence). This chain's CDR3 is CASSIAPGPGGEKLFF. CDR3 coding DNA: TGTGCCAGTAGTATTGCGCCGGGCCCAGGGGGTGAAAAACTGTTTTTT.

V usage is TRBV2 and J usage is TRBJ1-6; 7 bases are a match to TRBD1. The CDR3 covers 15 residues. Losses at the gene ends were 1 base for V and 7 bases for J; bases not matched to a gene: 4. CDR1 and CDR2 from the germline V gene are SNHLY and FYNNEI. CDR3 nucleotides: TGTGCCAGCAGTGAAGAGGGACAGAAGAATTCACCCCTCCACTTT. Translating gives CASSEEGQKNSPLHF.

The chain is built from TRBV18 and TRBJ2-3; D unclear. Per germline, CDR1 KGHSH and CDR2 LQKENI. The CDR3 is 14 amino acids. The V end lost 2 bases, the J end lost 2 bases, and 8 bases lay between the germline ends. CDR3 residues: CASSPVANTDTQYF. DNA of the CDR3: TGTGCCAGCTCACCAGTGGCCAACACAGATACGCAGTATTTT.

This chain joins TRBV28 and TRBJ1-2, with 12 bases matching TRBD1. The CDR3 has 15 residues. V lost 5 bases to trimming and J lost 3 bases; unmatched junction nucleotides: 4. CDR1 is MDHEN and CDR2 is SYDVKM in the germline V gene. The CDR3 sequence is CASSTGTGGYYGYTF. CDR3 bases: TGTGCCAGCAGTACCGGGACAGGGGGCTACTATGGCTACACCTTC.

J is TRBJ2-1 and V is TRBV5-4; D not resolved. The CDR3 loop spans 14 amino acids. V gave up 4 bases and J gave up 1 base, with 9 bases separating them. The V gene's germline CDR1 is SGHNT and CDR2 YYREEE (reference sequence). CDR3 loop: CASSTRSSYNEQFF. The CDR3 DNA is TGTGCCAGCAGCACCCGGAGTTCCTACAATGAGCAGTTCTTC.

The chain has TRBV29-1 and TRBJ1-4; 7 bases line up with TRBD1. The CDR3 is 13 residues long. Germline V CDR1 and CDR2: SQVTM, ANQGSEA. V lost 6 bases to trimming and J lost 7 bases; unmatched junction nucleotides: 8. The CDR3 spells CSVSEGQSEKLFF. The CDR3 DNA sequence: TGCAGCGTCTCCGAGGGACAGAGTGAAAAACTGTTTTTT.